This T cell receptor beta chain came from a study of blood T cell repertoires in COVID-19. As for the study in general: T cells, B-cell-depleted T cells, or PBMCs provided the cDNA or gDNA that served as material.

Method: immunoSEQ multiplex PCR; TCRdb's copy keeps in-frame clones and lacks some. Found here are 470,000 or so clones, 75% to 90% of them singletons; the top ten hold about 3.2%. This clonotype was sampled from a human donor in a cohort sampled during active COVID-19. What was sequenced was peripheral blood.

CDR3 in DNA: TGTGCCAGCTCACCCGCCTCACAGGCCACTGAAGCTTTCTTT. As protein: CASSPASQATEAFF. V gene TRBV18 combines with J gene TRBJ1-1; tentative D call: TRBD1 (5 bases). V dropped 3 bases and J dropped 4 bases, with 12 bases sitting between them. Looked up from germline, CDR1 is KGHSH and CDR2 is LQKENI. The CDR3 loop spans 14 amino acids.